These 24 T cell receptor beta chains were all obtained from the same sample, sequenced in a study of cytomegalovirus exposure and HLA in healthy donors. Vbeta (60) and Jbeta (13) primers were used in the PCR. Sequencing was performed with immunoSEQ multiplex PCR; in TCRdb, only in-frame clones are kept and a portion is missing. Altogether about 210,000 clones are present, roughly 80% being singletons, with the ten largest covering 3.4%. The sequencing input was PBMCs. The origin of the receptors is a man in his forties in good health and CMV-seropositive.

The table lists this clone with a few counts. The genes are TRBV6-6 and TRBJ2-7; D possibly corresponds to TRBD1 (6 bases). V was clipped by 6 bases and J by 3 bases, with 18 bases between them. This CDR3 contains 15 residues. Germline V gene data show CDR1 as MNHNY and CDR2 as SVGAGI (reference sequence). DNA of the CDR3: TGTGCCAGCAGAACTACAGGGAGCGAACTCTACGAGCAGTACTTC. Residues: CASRTTGSELYEQYF.

This clone has just one count. The rearrangement links TRBV5-1 to TRBJ2-1; TRBD1 aligns across 7 bases. The ends lost 7 bases at V and 1 base at J; junction bases unmatched: 5. Germline V lookup: CDR1 SGHRS, CDR2 YFSETQ. CDR3 length: 14 residues. The CDR3 sequence is CASWGQPSYNEQFF. DNA for the CDR3: TGCGCCAGCTGGGGACAGCCTTCCTACAATGAGCAGTTCTTC.

This clone was seen just once. J is TRBJ2-5 and V is TRBV5-4; 7 nucleotides align to TRBD2. The germline CDR1 and CDR2 sequences are SGHNT and YYREEE (reference sequence). CDR3 length equals 14 residues. With 2 bases clipped from V and 5 bases from J, the junction kept 6 bases outside the gene matches. In nucleotides, the CDR3 is TGTGCCAGCAGCTTTGCGGGGGTAGGGGAGACCCAGTACTTC. It yields the protein CASSFAGVGETQYF.

The chain employs TRBV13 and TRBJ2-7, with TRBD1 as a possible D gene (6 bases). With 4 bases removed from V and 0 bases from J, the gap between germline ends came to 13 bases. Germline V gene data show CDR1 as PRHDT and CDR2 as FYEKMQ (reference sequence). This CDR3 has 15 amino acids. CDR3 nucleotides: TGTGCCAGCAGCTCCTATGACAGGAACTCCTACGAGCAGTACTTC. Its protein is CASSSYDRNSYEQYF.

This chain connects TRBV7-8 to TRBJ2-2, with unresolved D. Germline loops: CDR1 SGHVS, CDR2 FQNEAQ. The CDR3 totals 14 residues. V gave up 1 base and J gave up 5 bases, with 8 bases separating them. CDR3: CASSLVVETGELFF. For the CDR3, the DNA is TGTGCCAGCAGCTTAGTAGTAGAAACCGGGGAGCTGTTTTTT.

This clone has a handful of counts. Here the CDR3 reads CASSGGTGRSNQPQHF. CDR3 coding DNA: TGTGCCAGCAGCGGGGGGACAGGGCGTTCGAATCAGCCCCAGCATTTT. V usage is TRBV7-8 and J usage is TRBJ1-5; 9 bases agree with TRBD1. Germline V lookup: CDR1 SGHVS, CDR2 FQNEAQ. J lost 4 bases, V lost 5 bases, and 9 bases had no gene match. CDR3 length: 16 residues. The whole variable domain, remainder taken from reference TRBV7-8 and TRBJ1-5, is GAGVSQSPRYKVAKRGQDVALRCDPISGHVSLFWYQQALGQGPEFLTYFQNEAQLDKSGLPSDRFFAERPEGSVSTLKIQRTQQEDSAVYLCASSGGTGRSNQPQHFGDGTRLSIL.

The chain joins TRBV29-1 to TRBJ2-7; D unclear. There are 13 residues in the CDR3. V was trimmed by 0 bases and J by 6 bases, leaving 12 bases between them. Per the germline V gene, CDR1 is SQVTM and CDR2 is ANQGSEA. The CDR3 spells CSVEDPARGEQYF. DNA for the CDR3: TGCAGCGTTGAAGATCCGGCTAGAGGCGAGCAGTACTTC.

The chain is built from TRBV2 and TRBJ1-6; D possibly corresponds to TRBD1 (6 bases). The CDR3 contains 16 residues. The germline gives CDR1 SNHLY, CDR2 FYNNEI. The germline V and J ends were trimmed by 2 bases and 3 bases, with 11 bases remaining between them. Written as DNA, the CDR3 is TGTGCCAGCAGTGAACTTGGCAGGGGCTATAATTCACCCCTCCACTTT. Residues: CASSELGRGYNSPLHF.

CDR3 DNA: TGTGCCAGTAGTTTTCCGGGGGGGGCAGCAGATACGCAGTATTTT. As protein: CASSFPGGAADTQYF. V and J are TRBV19 and TRBJ2-3; TRBD2 agrees at 8 bases. Germline V gene sequence: CDR1 LNHDA, CDR2 SQIVND (reference sequence). The CDR3 extends over 15 amino acids. Losses at the gene ends were 5 bases for V and 4 bases for J; bases not matched to a gene: 8.

The chain links TRBV19 to TRBJ2-7; weak D call: TRBD1 (6 bases). The CDR3 runs to 15 residues. The V gene lost 1 base and the J gene lost 1 base, with 11 bases spanning the gap. In germline, CDR1 is LNHDA, CDR2 SQIVND (reference sequence). The CDR3 spells CASSIGAGESYEQYF. DNA for the CDR3: TGTGCCAGTAGTATAGGGGCAGGGGAATCCTACGAGCAGTACTTC.

This rearrangement joins TRBV19 to TRBJ1-5; 9 bases line up with TRBD1. CDR3 length equals 15 residues. J lost 4 bases, V lost 5 bases, and 6 bases had no gene match. Germline CDR1 LNHDA, CDR2 SQIVND (reference sequence). The CDR3 spells CASSLGTGNNQPQHF. CDR3 nucleotides: TGTGCCAGTAGTCTAGGGACAGGGAATAATCAGCCCCAGCATTTT.

As DNA, the CDR3 is TGCGCCAGCAGCCCCACCCTAGCGGGAGACTACAATGAGCAGTTCTTC. Protein: CASSPTLAGDYNEQFF. The gene calls are TRBV5-1 and TRBJ2-1, with 10 positions matching TRBD2. The J segment lost 3 bases and the V segment lost 4 bases, leaving 7 bases of the junction unmatched. CDR3 size: 16 residues. The germline V gene encodes CDR1 SGHRS and CDR2 YFSETQ.

The chain is built from TRBV28 and TRBJ2-3; 10 bases agree with TRBD2. V shed 2 bases and J 3 bases; nucleotides not matched to a gene: 5. The CDR3 consists of 16 residues. Germline V gives CDR1 MDHEN, CDR2 SYDVKM. The DNA of the CDR3 is TGTGCCAGCAGTTTAGCTAGCGGGAGTGGGACAGATACGCAGTATTTT. Translation: CASSLASGSGTDTQYF. The complete variable domain, with remaining parts taken from reference TRBV28 and TRBJ2-3, reads DVKVTQSSRYLVKRTGEKVFLECVQDMDHENMFWYRQDPGLGLRLIYFSYDVKMKEKGDIPEGYSVSREKKERFSLILESASTNQTSMYLCASSLASGSGTDTQYFGPGTRLTVL.

The chain employs TRBV6-5 and TRBJ2-7; TRBD1 aligns across 9 bases. Germline assignment: CDR1 MNHEY and CDR2 SVGAGI. The CDR3 has 13 amino acids. Trimming removed 6 bases from V and 4 bases from J; junction bases left unmatched: 4. The CDR3 region is CASRGQGGYEQYF. DNA for the CDR3: TGTGCCAGCAGGGGACAGGGTGGTTACGAGCAGTACTTC.

The rearrangement joins TRBV5-3 to TRBJ2-7, with 8 bases lining up with TRBD2. TRBV5-3 is an ORF for which the function is uncertain. The trim removed 0 bases at V and 6 bases at J, leaving 20 bases unmatched. The CDR3 is 19 residues long. The chain's CDR3 is CARSLAGSEVLRGAFEQYF. The CDR3 nucleotides are TGTGCCAGAAGCTTGGCAGGCAGCGAAGTGTTGCGGGGGGCCTTCGAGCAGTACTTC.

This clone was seen a few times. This chain connects TRBV27 to TRBJ2-5; 9 nucleotides match TRBD1. Matching the DNA end better, TRBJ2-7 makes the J call doubtful. From germline, CDR1 is MNHEY and CDR2 SMNVEV (reference sequence). The CDR3 runs 15 residues. CDR3 residues: CASRYRGQGSYEQYF. The CDR3, as DNA: TGTGCCAGCAGATACCGAGGACAGGGGTCCTACGAGCAGTACTTC.

J is TRBJ2-3 and V is TRBV7-9; TRBD1 matches 7 bases. There are 14 residues in the CDR3. J lost 0 bases, V lost 8 bases, and 5 bases had no gene match. Germline CDR1 SEHNR, CDR2 FQNEAQ (reference sequence). DNA for the CDR3: TGTGCCAGCGGACAGACAGGGAGCACAGATACGCAGTATTTT. Translation: CASGQTGSTDTQYF.

This chain links TRBV19 with TRBJ2-7; TRBD1 agrees at 10 bases. The germline CDR1 and CDR2 sequences are LNHDA and SQIVND (reference sequence). With 5 bases clipped from V and 3 bases from J, the junction kept 4 bases outside the gene matches. This CDR3 region has 14 residues. The chain's CDR3 is CASSWTGGNYEQYF. The DNA for the CDR3 is TGTGCCAGTAGTTGGACAGGGGGTAACTACGAGCAGTACTTC.

This clone was seen more than once but under ten times. The V and J genes are TRBV5-1 and TRBJ2-1; no definite D call. CDR1 is SGHRS, CDR2 YFSETQ, per germline. The ends were cut back, 0 bases at V and 10 bases at J, with 5 bases in the middle. The CDR3 contains 11 residues. CDR3 sequence: CASSLAEEQFF. The CDR3 DNA is TGCGCCAGCAGCTTGGCCGAGGAGCAGTTCTTC.

The chain combines TRBV13 with TRBJ2-1; D is ambiguous. Trimming left V 5 bases short and J 4 bases short, with 6 bases between. Germline CDR1 and CDR2: PRHDT and FYEKMQ (reference sequence). The CDR3 runs to 12 residues. CDR3 loop: CASSETYNEQFF. The CDR3 DNA is TGTGCCAGCAGCGAGACATACAATGAGCAGTTCTTC.

The chain recombines TRBV28 with TRBJ2-7; 7 bases are shared with TRBD2. The V gene end was trimmed by 3 bases and the J gene end by 2 bases; junction bases not matched to a gene: 7. The CDR3 contains 15 residues. CDR1 is MDHEN, CDR2 SYDVKM, per germline. CDR3 coding DNA: TGTGCCAGCAGTTTTGGCGGGAGTGCTACCTACGAGCAGTACTTC. It yields the protein CASSFGGSATYEQYF. Using reference TRBV28 and TRBJ2-7 for the parts outside the CDR3, the full variable domain is DVKVTQSSRYLVKRTGEKVFLECVQDMDHENMFWYRQDPGLGLRLIYFSYDVKMKEKGDIPEGYSVSREKKERFSLILESASTNQTSMYLCASSFGGSATYEQYFGPGTRLTVT.

In its sample, this clone was seen a few times. This chain uses TRBV6-1 with TRBJ2-6; D gene ambiguous. V lost 6 bases and J lost 0, with 3 bases in between. Germline CDR1 reads MNHNS; CDR2 reads SASEGT. This CDR3 has 13 amino acids. The CDR3 DNA reads TGTGCCAGCAGCCTCTCTGGGGCCAACGTCCTGACTTTC. Protein sequence: CASSLSGANVLTF.

This chain connects TRBV5-1 to TRBJ2-5, with unresolved D. From germline, CDR1 is SGHRS and CDR2 YFSETQ. Trimming took 0 bases from V and 4 from J, leaving 13 bases between them. The CDR3 length is 15 residues. CDR3: CASSLAPGGGETQYF. DNA for the CDR3: TGCGCCAGCAGCTTGGCCCCCGGCGGTGGAGAGACCCAGTACTTC.

The chain employs TRBV19 and TRBJ2-5; TRBD2 might be the D (6 bases). Germline V CDR1 and CDR2: LNHDA, SQIVND (reference sequence). The CDR3 is made up of 13 amino acids. Deletions cut 3 bases from V and 4 bases from J, with 9 bases between. The CDR3 DNA follows: TGTGCCAGTAGTATCACGGGGGTAGAGACCCAGTACTTC. It is translated as CASSITGVETQYF.